Listed below are T cell receptor beta chains from one sample, sequenced in a study of cytomegalovirus exposure and HLA in healthy donors. Some clones are missing from TCRdb's copy, which holds only in-frame ones; the method was immunoSEQ multiplex PCR. Its table records about 200,000 clones. Sequences were obtained from PBMCs. These receptor sequences come from a girl aged 2-15 years in good health and CMV-seropositive. Each CDR3 is given with its conserved first and last residue. D genes are given only for firm matches.

D gene,V gene,J gene,CDR3 DNA,CDR3 protein
NA,TRBV5-8,TRBJ2-3,TGTGCCAGCACCCCGAAGTTATCCGGGACAGATACGCAGTATTTT,CASTPKLSGTDTQYF
TRBD2,TRBV6-4,TRBJ2-5,TGTGCCAGCAGTGCCGGACTAGCGGTGCGAGAGACCCAGTACTTC,CASSAGLAVRETQYF
NA,TRBV19,TRBJ1-5,TGTGCCAGTAGTATCGGGGGGAGCTCAGGTCAGCCCCAGCATTTT,CASSIGGSSGQPQHF
NA,TRBV29-1,TRBJ2-3,TGCAGCGTTGACTCGGATACGCAGTATTTT,CSVDSDTQYF
TRBD1,TRBV9,TRBJ2-3,TGTGCCAGCAGCCCCTCCTGGGACAGGCAGCAGTATTTT,CASSPSWDRQQYF
NA,TRBV11-3,TRBJ2-2,TGTGCCAGCAGCTTTAGGGGGAACACCGGGGAGCTGTTTTTT,CASSFRGNTGELFF
NA,TRBV27,TRBJ2-7,TGTGCCAGCAGTTTGAGTCTGGGGGGAAAGGACTACGAGCAGTACTTC,CASSLSLGGKDYEQYF
TRBD2,TRBV7-9,TRBJ2-7,TGTGCCAGCAGAGCGGGAGGGCCTGGAGAGCAGTACTTC,CASRAGGPGEQYF
NA,TRBV19,TRBJ1-1,TGTGCCAGTAGCATGACAGCAGTTGCCCGGAACACTGAAGCTTTCTTT,CASSMTAVARNTEAFF
NA,TRBV6-5,TRBJ1-5,TGTGCCAGCAGTTACTCAGCGGCGTATAGCAATCAGCCCCAGCATTTT,CASSYSAAYSNQPQHF
NA,TRBV7-8,TRBJ2-3,TGTGCCAGCAGCTTAGTTGTTCCGACAGCACCAGATACGCAGTATTTT,CASSLVVPTAPDTQYF
TRBD1,TRBV19,TRBJ1-5,TGTGCCAGTAGTGTCTCAGGGGGGAACAATCAGCCCCAGCATTTT,CASSVSGGNNQPQHF
NA,TRBV27,TRBJ2-1,TGTGCCACCCGGGGGGACACGCAGTTCTTC,CATRGDTQFF
NA,TRBV7-9,TRBJ2-7,TGTGCCAGCAGCTCGCACGGTGTTTCCTACGAGCAGTACTTC,CASSSHGVSYEQYF
NA,TRBV7-9,TRBJ1-1,TGTGCCAGCAGCTTACAACAGCTGAACACTGAAGCTTTCTTT,CASSLQQLNTEAFF
NA,TRBV6-6,TRBJ2-1,TGTGCCAGCAGTTACTTAGACAACAATGAGCAGTTCTTC,CASSYLDNNEQFF
NA,TRBV11-2,TRBJ2-7,TGTGCCAGCAGCGCGGGACCCAGGGATTACGAGCAGTACTTC,CASSAGPRDYEQYF
NA,TRBV10-3,TRBJ1-1,TGTGCCATCAGTGCCGCGGGTACTGAAGCTTTCTTT,CAISAAGTEAFF
TRBD1,TRBV27,TRBJ1-5,TGTGCCAGCAGTCCCCGGACAGGGGGATATAGCAATCAGCCCCAGCATTTT,CASSPRTGGYSNQPQHF
TRBD1,TRBV7-6,TRBJ2-1,TGTGCCAGCAGTCTCGAATGGGACAGCAAGTACAATGAGCAGTTCTTC,CASSLEWDSKYNEQFF
TRBD1,TRBV5-1,TRBJ1-1,TGCGCCAGCAGCTTGGCCACCGGCGGGACAGGAACTGAAGCTTTCTTT,CASSLATGGTGTEAFF
NA,TRBV9,TRBJ2-6,TGTGCCAGCAGCGCAAGACACAGCTCTGGGGCCAACGTCCTGACTTTC,CASSARHSSGANVLTF
NA,TRBV4-1,TRBJ2-1,TGCGCCAGCAGCCAACCTGTCGCGGGGCTCTCCTACAATGAGCAGTTCTTC,CASSQPVAGLSYNEQFF
TRBD2,TRBV7-3,TRBJ2-5,TGTGCCAGCAGCTTTGGGGGTAGCGGGGCCCAAGAGACCCAGTACTTC,CASSFGGSGAQETQYF
TRBD1,TRBV13,TRBJ1-3,TGTGCCAGCAGCCCCCGGACAGGGTCCGGAAACACCATATATTTT,CASSPRTGSGNTIYF
TRBD2,TRBV7-2,TRBJ2-7,TGTGCCAGCAGCTTAGAGCGGGGACCCTACGAGCAGTACTTC,CASSLERGPYEQYF
NA,TRBV7-9,TRBJ1-1,TGTGCCAGCAGCCAGGTGTACACTGAAGCTTTCTTT,CASSQVYTEAFF
TRBD2,TRBV5-6,TRBJ2-2,TGTGCCAGCAGCCGTAGCGGGAGGTCAGCCGGGGAGCTGTTTTTT,CASSRSGRSAGELFF
NA,TRBV4-2,TRBJ1-2,TGTGCCAGCAGCCAAGATCTGGCGTCCGGGGGCTATGGCTACACCTTC,CASSQDLASGGYGYTF
NA,TRBV7-3,TRBJ1-2,TGTGCCAGCAGCCCTAGGGGGGGGGCTTTCGGGTATGGCTACACCTTC,CASSPRGGAFGYGYTF
TRBD2,TRBV10-1,TRBJ2-3,TGCGCCAGCAGTGGAAAAGCGGGAGGGAACACAGATACGCAGTATTTT,CASSGKAGGNTDTQYF
TRBD2,TRBV10-3,TRBJ2-5,TGTGCCATCGGCCCGAGGGCCGCTACCGGGAGGGAGACCCAGTACTTC,CAIGPRAATGRETQYF
NA,TRBV27,TRBJ2-4,TGTGCCAGCATATCTAAAGCCAAAAACATTCAGTACTTC,CASISKAKNIQYF
NA,TRBV5-1,TRBJ2-6,TGCGCCAGCAGCTCACCCTTAGGGGCAGTCAACGCTGGGGCCAACGTCCTGACTTTC,CASSSPLGAVNAGANVLTF
NA,TRBV7-9,TRBJ2-7,TGTGCCAGCAGCTTCTCCCCCAGCGGCACCTCCTACGAGCAGTACTTC,CASSFSPSGTSYEQYF
NA,TRBV2,TRBJ1-2,TGTGCCAGCAGTGAGGCACAGGGCCACTATGGCTACACCTTC,CASSEAQGHYGYTF
NA,TRBV28,TRBJ2-5,TGTGCCAGCAGCTCAGCGAACCTCGAGACCCAGTACTTC,CASSSANLETQYF